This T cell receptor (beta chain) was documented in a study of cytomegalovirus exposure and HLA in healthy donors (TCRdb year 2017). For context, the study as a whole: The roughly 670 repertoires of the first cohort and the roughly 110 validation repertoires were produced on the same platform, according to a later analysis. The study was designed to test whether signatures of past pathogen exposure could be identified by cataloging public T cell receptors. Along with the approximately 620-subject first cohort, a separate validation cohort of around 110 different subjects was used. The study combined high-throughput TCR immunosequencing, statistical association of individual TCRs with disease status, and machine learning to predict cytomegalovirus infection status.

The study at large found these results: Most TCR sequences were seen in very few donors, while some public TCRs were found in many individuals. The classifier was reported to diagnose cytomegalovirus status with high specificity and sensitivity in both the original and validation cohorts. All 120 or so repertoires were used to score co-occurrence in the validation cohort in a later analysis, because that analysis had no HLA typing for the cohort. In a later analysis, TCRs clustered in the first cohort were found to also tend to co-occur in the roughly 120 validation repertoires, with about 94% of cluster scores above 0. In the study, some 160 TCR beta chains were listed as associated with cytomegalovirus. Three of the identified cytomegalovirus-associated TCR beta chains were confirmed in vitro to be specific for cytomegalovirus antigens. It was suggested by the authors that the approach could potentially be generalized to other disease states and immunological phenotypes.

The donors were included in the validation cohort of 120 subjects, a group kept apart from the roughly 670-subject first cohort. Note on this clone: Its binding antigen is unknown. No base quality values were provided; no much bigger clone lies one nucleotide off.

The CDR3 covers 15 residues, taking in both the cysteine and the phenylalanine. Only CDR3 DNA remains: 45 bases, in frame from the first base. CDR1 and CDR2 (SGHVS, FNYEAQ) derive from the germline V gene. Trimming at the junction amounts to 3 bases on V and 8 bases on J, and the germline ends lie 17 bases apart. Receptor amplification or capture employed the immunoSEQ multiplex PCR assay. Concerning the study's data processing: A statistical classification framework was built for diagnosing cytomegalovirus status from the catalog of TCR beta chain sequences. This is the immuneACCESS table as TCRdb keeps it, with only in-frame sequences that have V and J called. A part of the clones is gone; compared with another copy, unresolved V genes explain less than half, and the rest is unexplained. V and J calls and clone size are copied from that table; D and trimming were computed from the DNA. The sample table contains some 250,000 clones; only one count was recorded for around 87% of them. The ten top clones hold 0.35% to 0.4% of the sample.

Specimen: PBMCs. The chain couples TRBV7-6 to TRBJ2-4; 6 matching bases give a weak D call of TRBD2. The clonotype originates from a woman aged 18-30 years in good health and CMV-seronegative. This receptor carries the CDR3 CASSLFTGDLDIQYF. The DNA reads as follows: TGTGCCAGCAGCTTGTTCACGGGGGACCTCGACATTCAGTACTTC. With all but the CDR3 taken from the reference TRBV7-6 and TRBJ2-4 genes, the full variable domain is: GAGVSQSPRYKVTKRGQDVALRCDPISGHVSLYWYRQALGQGPEFLTYFNYEAQQDKSGLPNDRFSAERPEGSISTLTIQRTEQRDSAMYRCASSLFTGDLDIQYFGAGTRLSVL.